What follows describes a single T cell receptor beta chain. Its antigen is unidentified. The data are from a study of beta chain features in type 1 diabetes. Expressed TCRB transcripts were sequenced, since all the RNA that had been isolated was reverse transcribed. About 4 million reads per sample were averaged for naive, central memory and regulatory samples. The repertoire was sequenced with immunoSEQ multiplex PCR; TCRdb's copy has only in-frame clones and lacks some. In the table there are some 290,000 clones, around an eighth of which are singletons. CDR3 length equals 16 residues. V was clipped by 2 bases and J by 1 base; unmatched bases: 4. The V gene's germline CDR1 is SGHDT and CDR2 YYEEEE. Findings and caveats of the study: TCRB CDR3s from Type 1 diabetes patients were moderately but significantly shorter in all four CD4+ subsets. Naive, central memory and regulatory TCRB repertoires appeared more similar among patients than healthy donors.

The rearrangement links TRBV5-6 to TRBJ2-2; 8 positions match TRBD1. The material sequenced was naive CD4+ T cells from blood. The receptor's source is a man in his thirties or forties with type 1 diabetes. The CDR3 loop reads CASSLQGDKNTGELFF. The CDR3 nucleotides are TGTGCCAGCAGCTTACAGGGGGATAAGAACACCGGGGAGCTGTTTTTT.